This is a list of T cell receptor beta chains from one sample in a study of blood T cell repertoires in COVID-19. The method was immunoSEQ multiplex PCR; TCRdb's version includes in-frame clones alone and lacks a portion of them. The sample shows 200,000 to 250,000 clones, 70% to 90% of them seen only once. Input material: peripheral blood. The receptors were sampled from a woman over 75 with acute or convalescent COVID-19. The CDR3 runs from the conserved cysteine through the conserved F or W. A D gene is named only where the DNA matches it firmly. Clone size, where shown, is once, few, many, or a class for clones that have expanded.

v_gene,abundance,d_gene,j_gene,CDR3nt,CDR3aa
TRBV11-3,NA,TRBD1,TRBJ2-1,TGTGCCAGCAGCGTAGGACAGGCAACTGGGAATGAGCAGTTCTTC,CASSVGQATGNEQFF
TRBV6-6,NA,NA,TRBJ2-7,TGTGCCAGCAGTTACACGGCAGGGGCGGTCCACGAGCAGTACTTC,CASSYTAGAVHEQYF
TRBV29-1,NA,TRBD1,TRBJ1-2,TGCAGCGTCCTACGGACAGGGACGGATGGCTACACCTTC,CSVLRTGTDGYTF
TRBV19,NA,TRBD2,TRBJ2-1,TGTGCCAGTAGTCACTCCGGGACTAGCGGGGGCCCCGGTTACAATGAGCAGTTCTTC,CASSHSGTSGGPGYNEQFF
TRBV12-3/TRBV12-4,NA,NA,TRBJ2-1,TGTGCCAGCAGTTTACAGGGTCGGGATGAGCAGTTCTTC,CASSLQGRDEQFF
TRBV29-1,NA,TRBD2,TRBJ2-3,TGCAGCGTGAGGGATCTAGCGGGGCCTAGCACAGATACGCAGTATTTT,CSVRDLAGPSTDTQYF
TRBV9,NA,TRBD2,TRBJ2-1,TGTGCCAGCAGTCCTACTAGCGGGTACTACAATGAGCAGTTCTTC,CASSPTSGYYNEQFF
TRBV7-2,NA,TRBD1,TRBJ2-4,TGTGCCAGCAGCTTATCCCCTGGACAGGTCCCTAACATTCAGTACTTC,CASSLSPGQVPNIQYF
TRBV6-5,few,NA,TRBJ1-1,TGTGCCAGCCGGACAGATTATAACACTGAAGCTTTCTTT,CASRTDYNTEAFF
TRBV10-3,once,NA,TRBJ1-2,TGTGCCATCAGTGTCCAACAGGGTAGCTATGGCTACACCTTC,CAISVQQGSYGYTF
TRBV7-2,NA,NA,TRBJ2-7,TGTGCCAGCAGCTTAGCCTCCCATACTACCGAGCAGTACTTC,CASSLASHTTEQYF
TRBV3-1/TRBV3-2,few,TRBD2,TRBJ2-5,TGTGCCAGCAGCCAAGGGAGCGGGGGAGGTCAAGAGACCCAGTACTTC,CASSQGSGGGQETQYF
TRBV19,NA,TRBD1,TRBJ1-1,TGTGCCAGTAGTCCTCCGGGACAGACCCGATCCACTGAAGCTTTCTTT,CASSPPGQTRSTEAFF
TRBV19,NA,NA,TRBJ1-1,TGTGCCAGTAGTATAGGGGCAGGAAGTGAAGCTTTCTTT,CASSIGAGSEAFF